The clone carrying this T cell receptor (beta chain) was recorded a few times. Antigen specificity is unknown. To make TCR beta libraries, researchers used iRepertoire HTBI primers and Arm-PCR of CDR3 regions. As originally analysed: Spanning all samples, the identified segments comprised approximately 57 TRBV and over 13 TRBJ. Using its own MiXCR run on the multiplex PCR reads, TCRdb lists one record per CDR3 protein. The V and J calls and clone size come from TCRdb's table, not from the authors' own analysis. This table has 600,000 to 800,000 distinct CDR3 sequences, roughly 30% appearing once. This sample is part of a study of regulatory T cells in long-lasting Graves disease. Across the study: By definition, persistent Graves' disease involved antithyroid drugs for over 5 years alongside positive TSH receptor antibodies.

Study findings and constraints: Possibly, accuracy suffered from the small sample size.

CDR3 size: 15 residues. From germline, CDR1 is MNHEY and CDR2 SVGEGT. With V trimmed by 8 bases and J by 7 bases, 17 bases remained unmatched. Time point described: persistent/refractory GD, antithyroid drugs over 5 years with positive TRAb. The authors made the TCR library using RNA they extracted from PBMCs. The sample in question was peripheral blood mononuclear cells (PBMCs), obtained when the disease was refractory, from a patient treated with antithyroid drugs. This sequence originates from a female donor with Graves disease. V and J are TRBV6-2 or TRBV6-3 and TRBJ2-7, with TRBD2 identical over 7 bases. For the CDR3, the DNA is TGTGCCAGCGTCGAGGCGGGAGCGCCGTCGAGGGAGCAGTACTTC. It encodes CASVEAGAPSREQYF.